Below, 27 T cell receptor beta chains from the same sample are listed, as sequenced in a study of cytomegalovirus exposure and HLA in healthy donors. Primers included in the PCR were 60 Vbeta and 13 Jbeta primers. Generated by immunoSEQ multiplex PCR, the TCRdb table keeps only in-frame clones and is missing some. The repertoire table contains 200,000 or so clones. Input material: PBMCs. These receptors originate from a boy under 18 in good health and CMV-seronegative.

This CDR3 reads CASSPPGLAGGPSTQYF. DNA for the CDR3: TGTGCCAGCAGCCCCCCTGGACTAGCGGGGGGGCCGAGTACGCAGTATTTT. This sequence joins TRBV9 and TRBJ2-3, with TRBD2 matching over 15 bases. CDR1 SGDLS and CDR2 YYNGEE come from the germline V gene. V dropped 4 bases and J dropped 8; count of bases not matched to a gene: 11. The CDR3 extends over 17 amino acids.

The chain uses TRBV9 and TRBJ2-3, with 9 bases aligning to TRBD2. Germline V gene sequence: CDR1 SGDLS, CDR2 YYNGEE. This CDR3 spans 14 amino acids. V lost 2 bases, J lost 5 bases, and 3 bases stayed unmatched. The CDR3 here is CASSVLAGIDTQYF. For the CDR3, the DNA is TGTGCCAGCAGCGTTCTAGCGGGGATAGATACGCAGTATTTT.

The chain couples TRBV7-3 to TRBJ1-2; the match to TRBD1 covers 7 bases. Germline V gene lookup returns CDR1 SGHTA and CDR2 FQGTGA. CDR3 size: 16 residues. V dropped 0 bases and J dropped 7; count of bases not matched to a gene: 11. The CDR3 is CASSLTPTDRAAGYTF. The CDR3 DNA sequence: TGTGCCAGCAGCTTAACCCCCACCGACAGGGCGGCTGGCTACACCTTC.

J is TRBJ2-2 and V is TRBV11-3, with 8 bases aligning to TRBD2. Looked up from germline, CDR1 is SGHNT and CDR2 is YENEEA. CDR3 length equals 14 residues. V shed 8 bases, J shed 5 bases, and the junction held 7 bases outside the gene matches. CDR3 DNA sequence: TGTGCCAGCGAGGACGGGGGGGCTACCGGGGAGCTGTTTTTT. Translation: CASEDGGATGELFF.

DNA for the CDR3: TGTGCCAGCAGCTTAGCGCGGGCAGCCAATCAGCCCCAGCATTTT. Protein sequence: CASSLARAANQPQHF. The rearrangement links TRBV7-2 to TRBJ1-5; D not certain. The germline gives CDR1 SGHTA, CDR2 FQGNSA. With 0 bases removed from V and 3 bases from J, the gap between germline ends came to 9 bases. The CDR3 extends over 15 amino acids.

The V and J genes are TRBV6-1 and TRBJ2-3; 10 bases are a match to TRBD1. Germline values: CDR1 MNHNS, CDR2 SASEGT. The CDR3 totals 15 residues. Trimming took 0 bases from V and 12 from J; bases not matched to a gene: 9. The CDR3 sequence is CASSEASGQGVRQYF. DNA for the CDR3: TGTGCCAGCAGTGAAGCCTCCGGACAGGGGGTCCGACAGTATTTT.

The rearrangement links TRBV5-8 to TRBJ2-7; D ambiguous. The CDR3 consists of 12 residues. CDR1 is SGHTS, CDR2 YDEGEE, per germline. V lost 4 bases and J lost 2, with 7 bases in between. The chain's CDR3 is CASSPEPYEQYF. The CDR3 bases are TGTGCCAGCAGCCCCGAGCCCTACGAGCAGTACTTC.

This chain joins TRBV28 and TRBJ2-2, with TRBD1 matching over 8 bases. V shed 8 bases and J 7 bases; nucleotides not matched to a gene: 9. Germline V CDR1 and CDR2: MDHEN, SYDVKM. This CDR3 is built from 14 residues. The CDR3 DNA reads as TGTGCCAGCGGACTGACAGGGGCGGTCGGGGAGCTGTTTTTT. Amino acid sequence: CASGLTGAVGELFF.

Notes on this clone: The sample holds other DNA sequences that translate to the same CDR3. This chain uses TRBV30 with TRBJ1-6; D is possibly TRBD1 (5 bases). CDR1 is GTSNPN, CDR2 SVGIG, per germline (reference sequence). V lost 2 bases and J lost 9, with 11 bases in between. CDR3 length: 13 amino acids. CDR3 amino acids: CAWSPTGGSPLHF. The CDR3 DNA is TGTGCCTGGAGTCCAACAGGTGGTTCACCCCTCCACTTT.

The chain employs TRBV4-1 and TRBJ2-7, with TRBD2 identical over 8 bases. The CDR3 is 15 amino acids. The V gene end was trimmed by 0 bases and the J gene end by 3 bases; junction bases not matched to a gene: 4. The germline V gene has CDR1 MGHRA and CDR2 YSYEKL. As DNA, the CDR3 is TGCGCCAGCAGCCAAGATCGCCGGGGGGGCTACGAGCAGTACTTC. Amino acids: CASSQDRRGGYEQYF.

The chain is built from TRBV29-1 and TRBJ2-5; no firm D call. The J call is in doubt because the DNA end fits TRBJ2-7 better. CDR3 length: 11 amino acids. The germline gives CDR1 SQVTM, CDR2 ANQGSEA. The CDR3: CSVETWYEQYF. The DNA for the CDR3 is TGCAGCGTGGAGACCTGGTACGAGCAGTACTTC.

CDR3 loop: CSVLSGGSYEQYF. The CDR3 coding sequence is TGCAGCGTTCTTAGCGGGGGATCCTACGAGCAGTACTTC. V is TRBV29-1 and J is TRBJ2-7, with 9 bases aligning to TRBD2. CDR1 and CDR2 (germline): SQVTM, ANQGSEA. V was clipped by 5 bases and J by 1 base; unmatched bases: 3. The CDR3 extends over 13 amino acids.

The chain uses TRBV30 and TRBJ2-7; 10 nucleotides agree with TRBD2. Germline loops: CDR1 GTSNPN, CDR2 SVGIG (reference sequence). Trimming removed 0 bases from V and 3 bases from J; junction bases left unmatched: 8. The CDR3 extends over 16 amino acids. The CDR3 DNA reads as TGTGCCTGGAGTGTAGGGGGAGCGGGGGGGGTCTACGAGCAGTACTTC. It is translated as CAWSVGGAGGVYEQYF.

V and J are TRBV9 and TRBJ2-6, with no clear D. Germline V gene sequence: CDR1 SGDLS, CDR2 YYNGEE. V dropped 2 bases and J dropped 0 bases, with 3 bases sitting between them. CDR3 size: 14 residues. DNA of the CDR3: TGTGCCAGCAGCGTGAGCTCTGGGGCCAACGTCCTGACTTTC. It encodes CASSVSSGANVLTF.

This chain uses TRBV29-1 with TRBJ1-2, with 7 bases fitting TRBD1. CDR1 and CDR2 from the germline V gene are SQVTM and ANQGSEA. J lost 8 bases, V lost 6 bases, and 18 bases had no gene match. The length of the CDR3 is 15 residues. CDR3 DNA: TGCAGCGTCCCCGTACTCTACACAGGGGAAGGAGGCTACACCTTC. Its protein is CSVPVLYTGEGGYTF.

The chain employs TRBV7-8 and TRBJ2-5; D is undetermined. Germline CDR1 SGHVS, CDR2 FQNEAQ. The CDR3 loop spans 17 amino acids. V shed 6 bases and J shed 4 bases, with 24 bases lying between them. The CDR3 nucleotides read TGTGCCAGCAGGTCACCTTTAAGGATGAGCGTTGGAGAGACCCAGTACTTC. It specifies CASRSPLRMSVGETQYF.

The chain uses TRBV4-1 and TRBJ2-1; D gene uncertain. Trimming stripped 2 bases from V and 0 bases from J, with 5 bases between. The germline CDR1 and CDR2 sequences are MGHRA and YSYEKL. The CDR3 extends over 14 amino acids. The CDR3 here is CASSQKSSYNEQFF. The CDR3 coding sequence is TGCGCCAGCAGCCAAAAGAGCTCCTACAATGAGCAGTTCTTC.

The chain couples TRBV7-9 to TRBJ1-1; D is ambiguous. Germline V gene sequence: CDR1 SEHNR, CDR2 FQNEAQ (reference sequence). V was trimmed by 0 bases and J by 0 bases, leaving 5 bases between them. The CDR3 runs to 14 residues. CDR3 DNA sequence: TGTGCCAGCAGCTTAGCGCGGTTGAACACTGAAGCTTTCTTT. Protein: CASSLARLNTEAFF.

The gene calls are TRBV9 and TRBJ2-7; TRBD1 agrees at 9 bases. The CDR3 spans 16 residues. CDR1 is SGDLS, CDR2 YYNGEE, per germline. After removal of 0 bases from V and 5 bases from J, the junction contained 9 bases not matched to a gene. The CDR3 loop reads CASSVDVGQGFHEQYF. CDR3 in DNA: TGTGCCAGCAGCGTAGACGTGGGACAGGGCTTCCACGAGCAGTACTTC.

The V call is TRBV18, the J call TRBJ2-2; D is possibly TRBD2 (7 bases). Germline CDR1 is KGHSH and CDR2 is LQKENI. V dropped 4 bases and J dropped 5 bases, with 14 bases sitting between them. This CDR3 has 15 amino acids. CDR3 coding DNA: TGTGCCAGCTCACGCGCGGGGGCCTTTACCGGGGAGCTGTTTTTT. It translates to CASSRAGAFTGELFF.

The chain carries TRBV28 and TRBJ2-7; the D gene is possibly TRBD1 (5 bases). V was trimmed by 7 bases and J by 7 bases, leaving 20 bases between them. CDR3 size: 14 residues. The germline gives CDR1 MDHEN, CDR2 SYDVKM. The CDR3 protein is CASTPRGFLGEQYF. The DNA of the CDR3 is TGTGCCAGCACCCCAAGGGGCTTTTTAGGGGAGCAGTACTTC.

This rearrangement joins TRBV7-9 to TRBJ2-7, with TRBD2 identical over 8 bases. The V segment lost 4 bases and the J segment 2 bases; nucleotides outside the gene matches: 7. The CDR3 covers 15 residues. In germline, CDR1 is SEHNR, CDR2 FQNEAQ (reference sequence). This chain's CDR3 is CASSWSGGPAYEQYF. CDR3 bases: TGTGCCAGCAGCTGGAGCGGGGGTCCCGCCTACGAGCAGTACTTC.

V and J are TRBV5-1 and TRBJ2-3, with D hard to call. This CDR3 spans 15 amino acids. V was pared by 3 bases and J by 1 base, with 12 bases between. The germline gives CDR1 SGHRS, CDR2 YFSETQ. In nucleotides, the CDR3 is TGCGCCAGCAGCTCTAAAATTTCGGGCACAGATACGCAGTATTTT. It encodes CASSSKISGTDTQYF.

The chain employs TRBV4-1 and TRBJ2-7; D gene ambiguous. The length of the CDR3 is 13 residues. Germline loops: CDR1 MGHRA, CDR2 YSYEKL. The germline V and J ends were trimmed by 1 base and 3 bases, with 7 bases remaining between them. DNA for the CDR3: TGCGCCAGCAGCCAAGTCCTAGACTACGAGCAGTACTTC. Amino acid sequence: CASSQVLDYEQYF.

The rearrangement uses TRBV5-1 and TRBJ2-5, with TRBD1 matching over 8 bases. This CDR3 comprises 14 residues. The J segment lost 2 bases and the V segment lost 4 bases, leaving 4 bases of the junction unmatched. Germline V gives CDR1 SGHRS, CDR2 YFSETQ. CDR3 sequence: CASSVDRVQETQYF. CDR3 coding DNA: TGCGCCAGCAGCGTGGACAGGGTGCAAGAGACCCAGTACTTC. Looking up the rest from reference TRBV5-1 and TRBJ2-5 gives the full variable domain: KAGVTQTPRYLIKTRGQQVTLSCSPISGHRSVSWYQQTPGQGLQFLFEYFSETQRNKGNFPGRFSGRQFSNSRSEMNVSTLELGDSALYLCASSVDRVQETQYFGPGTRLLVL.

CDR3 nucleotide sequence: TGTGCCAGCAGTGACGGCCAGGGGGCTGAAGTAGATACGCAGTATTTT. Its translation is CASSDGQGAEVDTQYF. The chain joins TRBV6-4 to TRBJ2-3, with 8 bases fitting TRBD1. V shed 2 bases and J 5 bases; nucleotides not matched to a gene: 9. Germline values: CDR1 MRHNA, CDR2 SNTAGT. CDR3 length: 16 residues.

The J gene is TRBJ2-3, the V gene TRBV2, with 12 bases that match TRBD2. This CDR3 has 18 residues. V dropped 4 bases and J dropped 3; count of bases not matched to a gene: 11. Germline CDR1 is SNHLY and CDR2 is FYNNEI. The chain's CDR3 is CASSGLAGDLGGTDTQYF. CDR3 bases: TGTGCCAGCAGTGGACTAGCGGGGGACCTAGGAGGTACAGATACGCAGTATTTT.